The rows below give T cell receptor beta chains drawn from one sample of a study of cytomegalovirus exposure and HLA in healthy donors. Using immunoSEQ multiplex PCR, the repertoire was profiled, and TCRdb retains in-frame clones only, with some absent. The sample yields 210,000 or so clones, about 80% seen once. Sequenced: PBMCs. These TCRs come from a woman in her sixties or seventies in good health and CMV-seropositive. CDR3s include the opening cysteine and the closing phenylalanine or tryptophan. The D gene is left open where the match is weak. Rows may omit the clone size; those that give it use once, few, many or a size class.

cdr3_nt cdr3_aa j_call d_call v_call clone_size
TGCGCCAGCAGCCAAGAAGGGGCGGGGGTTGGGAGAGATACGCAGTATTTT CASSQEGAGVGRDTQYF TRBJ2-3 TRBD2 TRBV4-3 -
TGCGCCAGCAGCTTGGAGGTAGCGGTATACAATGAGCAGTTCTTC CASSLEVAVYNEQFF TRBJ2-1 - TRBV5-1 -
TGCGCCAGCAGCCCCAAAGGCACTAGCGGGAGGGCCGACTACAATGAGCAGTTCTTC CASSPKGTSGRADYNEQFF TRBJ2-1 TRBD2 TRBV5-1 -
TGTGCCAGTAGTACCCCAACAGGGGGCACTGAAGCTTTCTTT CASSTPTGGTEAFF TRBJ1-1 TRBD1 TRBV19 -
TGTGCCAGCATCTTGAGTGCTAACTATGGCTACACCTTC CASILSANYGYTF TRBJ1-2 - TRBV6-1 once
TGCGCCAGCAGCTCCCGCGGCCCTCGGACGACTAGCGGGAGCTACGAGCAGTACTTC CASSSRGPRTTSGSYEQYF TRBJ2-7 TRBD2 TRBV5-1 -
TGTGCCTGGATTCCCCACCCGGGACAGGTGGTGGGATACACCTTC CAWIPHPGQVVGYTF TRBJ1-2 TRBD1 TRBV30 -
TGTGCCAGCAGCTTCGGCAGGGACACTGAAGCTTTCTTT CASSFGRDTEAFF TRBJ1-1 - TRBV5-4 few
TGTGCCAGCAGCCGCGGGCCTAGCGGGGGAAAAAGCTCCTACGAGCAGTACTTC CASSRGPSGGKSSYEQYF TRBJ2-7 TRBD2 TRBV5-4 -
TGCGCCAGCAGCTTGGAGCTAACAGGGAGGGGAGAGACCCAGTACTTC CASSLELTGRGETQYF TRBJ2-5 - TRBV5-1 once
TGTGCCAGCAGCCGGGGGGGGGATGCCAATGAGCAGTTCTTC CASSRGGDANEQFF TRBJ2-1 TRBD2 TRBV7-7 -
TGTGCCAGCAGCCTTTTGACTAGCGGTTACAATGAGCAGTTCTTC CASSLLTSGYNEQFF TRBJ2-1 TRBD2 TRBV11-2 -
TGTGCCAGCAGGGGGACAGGGGCTGTGAGTCAGCCCCAGCATTTT CASRGTGAVSQPQHF TRBJ1-5 TRBD1 TRBV6-1 -
TGTGCCAGCAGTTTATTTGGCGGGGGGGCGGCCAAAAACATTCAGTACTTC CASSLFGGGAAKNIQYF TRBJ2-4 TRBD2 TRBV28 -
TGTGCCAGCAGTTCTATCAGGGGTAGCAATCAGCCCCAGCATTTT CASSSIRGSNQPQHF TRBJ1-5 - TRBV5-6 -
TGTGCCTGGAATGGAGACAGCCAAGAGACCCAGTACTTC CAWNGDSQETQYF TRBJ2-5 - TRBV30 -
TGTGCCAGCAGCCGACAGGGAAATAGTGGAAACACCATATATTTT CASSRQGNSGNTIYF TRBJ1-3 TRBD1 TRBV5-6 -
TGTGCCAGCAGCCTGACAACAGTTAGCAATCAGCCCCAGCATTTT CASSLTTVSNQPQHF TRBJ1-5 - TRBV4-2 -
TGTGCCAGCAGCGTACCCGGAGGCGAGCAGTACTTC CASSVPGGEQYF TRBJ2-7 - TRBV9 once
TGTGCCAGCCTTCAGGACAGGGGAACCGGGGAGCTGTTTTTT CASLQDRGTGELFF TRBJ2-2 TRBD1 TRBV7-3 -
TGTGCCAGCAGTTACGGTCCTAGCAGCAATGAGCAGTTCTTC CASSYGPSSNEQFF TRBJ2-1 - TRBV6-5 -
TGCGCCAGCAGCCAAGATGAAGGACAGGGGTTGAACACTGAAGCTTTCTTT CASSQDEGQGLNTEAFF TRBJ1-1 TRBD1 TRBV4-3 -
TGTGCCAGCAGCCCCCTCAGGGTAGCGGGGGAAGCAGATACGCAGTATTTT CASSPLRVAGEADTQYF TRBJ2-3 TRBD2 TRBV7-8 -
TGTGCCAGCAGCCCCCCCGGGACAGGGTTGGGCTATGGCTACACCTTC CASSPPGTGLGYGYTF TRBJ1-2 TRBD1 TRBV28 -
TGTGCCTGGAGTGTAGGCGGGACAGCTTACGAGCAGTACTTC CAWSVGGTAYEQYF TRBJ2-7 - TRBV30 few
TGTGCCAGCAGCTTGGAGGCCCAGGGGGCAGCTGGCTACACCTTC CASSLEAQGAAGYTF TRBJ1-2 TRBD1 TRBV5-4 -
TGTGCCAGCAGCTTCCAGCGGGGGGGGGAGACCCAGTACTTC CASSFQRGGETQYF TRBJ2-5 TRBD2 TRBV7-2 -
TGTGCCATCAGGGGGGCCCAGGGAGCCTCTGGAAACACCATATATTTT CAIRGAQGASGNTIYF TRBJ1-3 - TRBV10-3 once
TGCGCCAGCAGCTTCCAGAACACTGAAGCTTTCTTT CASSFQNTEAFF TRBJ1-1 - TRBV5-1 -
TGTGCCAGCAGTCCCCTAACCCCGGGGGAGACCCAGTACTTC CASSPLTPGETQYF TRBJ2-5 - TRBV7-8 once
TGTGCCAGCAGCGTAGATGGAGCGGGGGGGCTAGAGACCCAGTACTTC CASSVDGAGGLETQYF TRBJ2-5 TRBD2 TRBV9 -
TGTGCCAGCAGTCTTTACGCGGAAGCTTTCTTT CASSLYAEAFF TRBJ1-1 - TRBV7-2 -
TGCGCCAGCAGCTTGGGACAGGGCGAGATCTACGAGCAGTACTTC CASSLGQGEIYEQYF TRBJ2-7 TRBD1 TRBV5-1 -
TGTGCCAGCAGCCCTTTAGGAGCGGCCCGCTCGAATACGCAGTATTTT CASSPLGAARSNTQYF TRBJ2-3 - TRBV9 -
TGTGCCGCTCAAACTAGCCCGGTCGCAGGGCGGACCGGGGAGCTGTTTTTT CAAQTSPVAGRTGELFF TRBJ2-2 - TRBV10-3 -
TGTGCCAGTAGCCGGGGAAGAGAAGCTTTCTTT CASSRGREAFF TRBJ1-1 - TRBV19 -
TGTGCCAGCAGTGAATCGGGTCGGGAGGAAAAACTGTTTTTT CASSESGREEKLFF TRBJ1-4 - TRBV6-1 -
TGCGCCAGCAGCTGGGGGATGAGCGGGAGATACGAGACCCAGTACTTC CASSWGMSGRYETQYF TRBJ2-5 TRBD2 TRBV5-1 -
TGTGCCAGCAGCCACGGCTCGGAAGGGGATACCTATGGCTACACCTTC CASSHGSEGDTYGYTF TRBJ1-2 - TRBV4-2 -
TGTGCCAGTAGGAGGGAGGGACTAGCATCTCACGAGCAGTACTTC CASRREGLASHEQYF TRBJ2-7 TRBD2 TRBV19 -
TGTGCCAGCAGTGTTTCCATTTCTAGGGGGCGGGAGACCCAGTACTTC CASSVSISRGRETQYF TRBJ2-5 TRBD1 TRBV6-1 -
TGTGCTAGTGGCGGGAGGGACACGAACACTGAAGCTTTCTTT CASGGRDTNTEAFF TRBJ1-1 - TRBV12-5 -
TGCGCCAGCAGACCGGGGGGCGTGGACACTGAAGCTTTCTTT CASRPGGVDTEAFF TRBJ1-1 - TRBV5-1 -
TGTGCCAGCAGCTCTACTCGGGTAGCTAGCGGGCTAGGCGAGCAGTACTTC CASSSTRVASGLGEQYF TRBJ2-7 TRBD2 TRBV7-9 -
TGTGCCAGCTCACCCAAGGGACTAGCGGGGGAGACCCAGTACTTC CASSPKGLAGETQYF TRBJ2-5 TRBD2 TRBV18 -
TGCGCCAGCAGCTTGGCCCAGGGGGGTCCCTACGAGCAGTACTTC CASSLAQGGPYEQYF TRBJ2-7 - TRBV5-1 -
TGTGCCAGCAGCTTGGGGGGCAGGGGTGAAAAACTGTTTTTT CASSLGGRGEKLFF TRBJ1-4 - TRBV5-8 few
TGCAGCGTTAAGACTAGCGGGAGGGGCGTCCCGGGCACAGATACGCAGTATTTT CSVKTSGRGVPGTDTQYF TRBJ2-3 TRBD2 TRBV29-1 -
TGCGCCAGCAGCCCGCGTCCTGGGCGGGGAGGCACAGATACGCAGTATTTT CASSPRPGRGGTDTQYF TRBJ2-3 - TRBV5-1 -
TGTGCCAGCCGGACTACCTTCCTCACAGATACGCAGTATTTT CASRTTFLTDTQYF TRBJ2-3 - TRBV2 -
TGTGCCTGGAGTGTAGTTGCTACTGGGCAGTACTTC CAWSVVATGQYF TRBJ2-7 - TRBV30 -
TGTGCCAGCAGCTTTCAGGGGAGACAGCCCCAGCATTTT CASSFQGRQPQHF TRBJ1-5 - TRBV7-9 -
TGTGCCAGCAGCACTAGCGGGGGGGCCTCTTCCTACAATGAGCAGTTCTTC CASSTSGGASSYNEQFF TRBJ2-1 TRBD2 TRBV9 -
TGTGCCAGCAGCTGGGAGGGAGACACTGAAGCTTTCTTT CASSWEGDTEAFF TRBJ1-1 - TRBV11-2 -
TGTGCCAGCAGTACAGACAGGGGAAAGGGTCAGCCCCAGCATTTT CASSTDRGKGQPQHF TRBJ1-5 TRBD1 TRBV6-5 few
TGCGCCAGCAGCTTGGGGTTAGCGGGAAACGACGAGCAGTACTTC CASSLGLAGNDEQYF TRBJ2-7 TRBD2 TRBV5-1 -
TGTGCCACCGGACAGTCCAATTCACCCCTCCACTTT CATGQSNSPLHF TRBJ1-6 - TRBV10-3 -